The sequence of this T cell receptor beta chain was determined in a study of T cells in Graves' hyperthyroidism and ophthalmopathy. As for the study in general: Specimen type is peripheral blood, collected at initial diagnosis prior to any treatment.

Using RNA transcripts as the source, TCR beta CDR3 regions were amplified. Using the HTBI primer set, a first-round RT-PCR was run on the TCR CDR3. TCRdb fed the multiplex PCR reads into MiXCR, producing one record per CDR3 protein. The table lists about 840,000 distinct CDR3 sequences, about 38% of them singletons, with about 8.9% in the top ten. Germline assignment: CDR1 SGHTA and CDR2 FQGNSA. The germline V and J ends were trimmed by 2 bases and 0 bases, with 11 bases remaining between them. This CDR3 has 15 amino acids. It was over 9.5 ml of fresh peripheral blood that supplied the PBMCs. Sequencing was done on a sample of blood. The V call is TRBV7-2, the J call TRBJ2-7; either TRBD1 or TRBD2 may supply D (5 bases each). This TCR was recovered from a man between 18 and 29 years old with Graves' hyperthyroidism. CDR3 protein: CASSLWGPYSYEQYF. As DNA, the CDR3 is TGTGCCAGCAGCTTATGGGGACCGTACTCCTACGAGCAGTACTTC.